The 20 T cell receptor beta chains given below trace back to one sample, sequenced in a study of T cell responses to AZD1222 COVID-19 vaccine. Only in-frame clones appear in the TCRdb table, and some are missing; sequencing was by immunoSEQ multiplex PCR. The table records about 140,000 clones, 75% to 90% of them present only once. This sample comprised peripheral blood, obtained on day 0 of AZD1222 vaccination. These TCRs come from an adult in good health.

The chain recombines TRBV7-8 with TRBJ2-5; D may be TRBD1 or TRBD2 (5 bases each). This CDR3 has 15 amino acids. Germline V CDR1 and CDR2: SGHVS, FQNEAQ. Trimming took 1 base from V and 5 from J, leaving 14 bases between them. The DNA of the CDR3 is TGTGCCAGCAGCTTAGAAGAGGGGCTAGGGGAGACCCAGTACTTC. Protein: CASSLEEGLGETQYF.

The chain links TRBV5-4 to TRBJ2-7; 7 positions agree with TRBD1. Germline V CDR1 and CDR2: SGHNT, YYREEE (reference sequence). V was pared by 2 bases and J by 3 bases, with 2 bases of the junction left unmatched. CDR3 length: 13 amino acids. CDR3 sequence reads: CASSFRDSYEQYF. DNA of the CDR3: TGTGCCAGCAGCTTCCGGGACAGCTACGAGCAGTACTTC.

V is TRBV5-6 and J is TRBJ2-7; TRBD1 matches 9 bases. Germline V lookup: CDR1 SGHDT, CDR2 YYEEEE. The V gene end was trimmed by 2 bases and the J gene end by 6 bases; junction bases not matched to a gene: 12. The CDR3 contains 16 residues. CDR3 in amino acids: CASSFGQGMFPSEQYF. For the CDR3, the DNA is TGTGCCAGCAGCTTTGGACAGGGGATGTTTCCTAGCGAGCAGTACTTC.

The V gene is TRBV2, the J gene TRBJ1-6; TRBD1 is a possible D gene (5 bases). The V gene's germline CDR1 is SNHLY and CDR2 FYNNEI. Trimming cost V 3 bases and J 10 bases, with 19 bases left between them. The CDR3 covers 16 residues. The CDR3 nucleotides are TGTGCCAGCAGTGACGGGGAGGGGACGGGGAGGTCACCCCTCCACTTT. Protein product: CASSDGEGTGRSPLHF.

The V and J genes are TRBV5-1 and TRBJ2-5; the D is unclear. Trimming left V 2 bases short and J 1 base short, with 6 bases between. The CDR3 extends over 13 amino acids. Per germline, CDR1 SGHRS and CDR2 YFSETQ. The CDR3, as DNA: TGCGCCAGCAGCTTATCTACCCAAGAGACCCAGTACTTC. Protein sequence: CASSLSTQETQYF.

This CDR3 reads CASSSWGGASNQPQHF. In DNA form, the CDR3 reads TGTGCCAGCAGCTCATGGGGGGGAGCTAGCAATCAGCCCCAGCATTTT. V and J are TRBV28 and TRBJ1-5; D perhaps matches TRBD1 (5 bases). This CDR3 is built from 16 residues. CDR1 is MDHEN and CDR2 is SYDVKM in the germline V gene. V lost 6 bases and J lost 0, with 15 bases in between.

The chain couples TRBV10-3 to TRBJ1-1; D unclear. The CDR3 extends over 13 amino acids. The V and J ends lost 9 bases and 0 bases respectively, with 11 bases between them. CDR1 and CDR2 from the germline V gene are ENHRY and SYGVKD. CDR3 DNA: TGTGCCATGGGAAGAGACATGAACACTGAAGCTTTCTTT. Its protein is CAMGRDMNTEAFF.

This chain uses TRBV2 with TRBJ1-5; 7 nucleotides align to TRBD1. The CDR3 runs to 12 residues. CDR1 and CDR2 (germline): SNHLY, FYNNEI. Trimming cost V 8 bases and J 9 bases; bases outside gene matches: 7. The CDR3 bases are TGTGCCAGCGAACAGGGGTTCGGGCCCCAGCATTTT. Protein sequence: CASEQGFGPQHF.

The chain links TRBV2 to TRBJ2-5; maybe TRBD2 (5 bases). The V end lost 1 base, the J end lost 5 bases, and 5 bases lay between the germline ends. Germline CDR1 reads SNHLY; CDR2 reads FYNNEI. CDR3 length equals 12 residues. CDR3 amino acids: CASSEGRETQYF. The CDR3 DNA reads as TGTGCCAGCAGTGAAGGGAGGGAGACCCAGTACTTC.

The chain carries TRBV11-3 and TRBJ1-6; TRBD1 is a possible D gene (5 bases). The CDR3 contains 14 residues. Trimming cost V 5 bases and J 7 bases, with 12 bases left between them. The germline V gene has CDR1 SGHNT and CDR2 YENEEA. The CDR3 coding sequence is TGTGCCAGCAGCCTTAGGGGTCGGAATTCACCCCTCCACTTT. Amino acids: CASSLRGRNSPLHF.

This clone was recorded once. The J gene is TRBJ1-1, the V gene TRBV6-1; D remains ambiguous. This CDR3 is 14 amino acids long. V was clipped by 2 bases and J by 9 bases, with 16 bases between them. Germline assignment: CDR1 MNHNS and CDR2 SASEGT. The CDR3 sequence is CASSETGLLAQAFF. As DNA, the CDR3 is TGTGCCAGCAGTGAAACGGGCCTCTTAGCACAAGCTTTCTTT.

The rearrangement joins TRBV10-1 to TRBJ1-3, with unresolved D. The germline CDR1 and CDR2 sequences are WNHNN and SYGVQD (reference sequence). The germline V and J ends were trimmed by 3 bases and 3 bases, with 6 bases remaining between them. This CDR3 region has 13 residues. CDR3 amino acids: CASSDPSGNTIYF. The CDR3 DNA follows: TGCGCCAGCAGTGATCCCAGTGGAAACACCATATATTTT.

CDR3 in DNA: TGTGCCACCGGGTACTCTAGCGGGGGGACAGATACGCAGTATTTT. Protein: CATGYSSGGTDTQYF. The chain recombines TRBV24-1 with TRBJ2-3, with 11 positions matching TRBD2. The V gene end was trimmed by 9 bases and the J gene end by 3 bases; junction bases not matched to a gene: 7. Germline V gene sequence: CDR1 KGHDR, CDR2 SFDVKD. The CDR3 covers 15 residues.

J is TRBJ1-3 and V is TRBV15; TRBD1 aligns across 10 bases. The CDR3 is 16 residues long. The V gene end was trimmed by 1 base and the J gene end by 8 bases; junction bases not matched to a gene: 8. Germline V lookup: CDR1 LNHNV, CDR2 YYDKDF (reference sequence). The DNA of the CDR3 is TGTGCCACCAGCAGAGCTCCGGGACAGGGGATTTACACCATATATTTT. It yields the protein CATSRAPGQGIYTIYF.

The CDR3 DNA reads as TGCGCCAGCAGCTTCGACGGGGGAGGCTATGGCTACACCTTC. Its translation is CASSFDGGGYGYTF. The V and J genes are TRBV5-1 and TRBJ1-2; TRBD1 is a possible D gene (5 bases). CDR3 length: 14 amino acids. Looked up from germline, CDR1 is SGHRS and CDR2 is YFSETQ. The ends were cut back, 2 bases at V and 4 bases at J, with 12 bases in the middle.

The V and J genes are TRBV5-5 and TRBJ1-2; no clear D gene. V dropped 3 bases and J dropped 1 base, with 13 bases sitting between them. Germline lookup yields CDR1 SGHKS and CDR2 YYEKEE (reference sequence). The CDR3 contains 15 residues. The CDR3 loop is CASSSGQLRNYGYTF. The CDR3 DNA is TGTGCCAGCAGCTCTGGGCAGCTCCGTAACTATGGCTACACCTTC.

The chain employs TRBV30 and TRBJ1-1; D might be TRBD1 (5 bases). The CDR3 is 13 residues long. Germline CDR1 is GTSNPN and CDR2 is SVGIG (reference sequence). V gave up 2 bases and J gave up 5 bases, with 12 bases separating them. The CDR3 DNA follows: TGTGCCTGGAGTCCCCCAGGGAGGACTGAAGCTTTCTTT. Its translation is CAWSPPGRTEAFF.

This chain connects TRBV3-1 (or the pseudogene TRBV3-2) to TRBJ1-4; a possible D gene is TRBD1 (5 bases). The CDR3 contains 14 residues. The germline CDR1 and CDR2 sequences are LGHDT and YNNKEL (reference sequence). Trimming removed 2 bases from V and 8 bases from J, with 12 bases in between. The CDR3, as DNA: TGTGCCAGCAGCCAACAGGCGGGGCGAGAAAAACTGTTTTTT. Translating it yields CASSQQAGREKLFF.

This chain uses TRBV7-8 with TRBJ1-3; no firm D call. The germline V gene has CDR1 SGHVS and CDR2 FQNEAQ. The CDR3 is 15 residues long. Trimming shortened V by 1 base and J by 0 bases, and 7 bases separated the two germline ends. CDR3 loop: CASSLDNRSGNTIYF. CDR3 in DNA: TGTGCCAGCAGCTTAGACAACCGCTCTGGAAACACCATATATTTT.

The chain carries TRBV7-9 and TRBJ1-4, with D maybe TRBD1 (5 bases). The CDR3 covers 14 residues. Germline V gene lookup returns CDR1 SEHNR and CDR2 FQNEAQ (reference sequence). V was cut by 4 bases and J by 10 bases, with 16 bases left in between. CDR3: CASSSRGASGKLFF. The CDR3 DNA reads TGTGCCAGCAGCTCCCGCGGGGCGTCTGGAAAACTGTTTTTT.